This T cell receptor beta chain was identified during a study of radiation and T cells in renal cell carcinoma (dated by TCRdb to the early 2020s). Context from the whole study: Samples were obtained from a clinical trial, in which 15 Gy stereotactic body radiation therapy was delivered to primary renal cell carcinomas and nephrectomy was performed 4 weeks later. In total, 50 to 60 samples underwent TCR beta sequencing: about 25 tumors plus 27 peripheral blood samples. Across all 50 or so samples, 3.5 million to 4.5 million unique CDR3 nucleotide sequences encoding over 2.5 million unique CDR3 amino acid sequences were identified.

The immunoSEQ kit was used, according to the manufacturer's recommendations, to generate TCR beta libraries from genomic DNA. For library preparation, a first multiplex PCR was performed with proprietary primers, followed by a second PCR in which unique barcodes were added, and bead cleanups were performed after each round. A positive control reaction and a negative control reaction, both provided in the kit, were run with every batch of samples. The final libraries were assessed on an Agilent 4200 TapeStation D1000 ScreenTape, pooled by volume, and quantified by qPCR. Sequencing was performed on an Illumina NextSeq500 using a MidOutput 150-cycle cartridge, with 156 Read1 cycles, 15 Index1 cycles, and the kit custom primers. The pooled library was loaded at roughly 0.9 pM with 20% PhiX control spiked in. Turning to the authors' computational methods: Vendor-processed data were analyzed in R, with a clonotype defined as all T cells sharing the same CDR3 nucleotide sequence. For clone abundance analyses, frequencies were normalized to the 10,000 most abundant clones per sample. Public T cell clones, which averaged fewer than five per sample, were excluded before analysis. A difference in abundance of at least 32-fold between compartments was used to define tumor-enriched and baseline blood-enriched clonotypes. A beta-binomial differential abundance model was applied to find clonotypes that expanded or contracted between blood time points. The Baroni-Urbani and Buser coefficient was used to measure tumor-blood repertoire similarity, and groups were compared with two-tailed Wilcoxon tests in R. The source is immuneACCESS, and TCRdb retained only in-frame sequences with V and J called. Part of the clones is not carried over; for the studies checked, unresolved V genes explain less than half of this, and the remainder is unexplained. The DNA gave D and trimming, while V, J and clone size come from that table. In this sample the table shows about 160,000 clones, less than 90% of which occur a single time. Of the sample, approximately 4% falls within the top ten clones.

From its cysteine to its phenylalanine, the CDR3 spans 14 amino acids. CDR3 DNA only is kept here, 42 bases in frame from base 1. Via the germline V gene (reference sequence), CDR1 is LNHNV and CDR2 YYDKDF. V sheds 9 bases and J sheds 2 bases, leaving 15 bases between their ends. Broader findings and caveats from the paper: Tracking of blood repertoire dynamics stopped at three to four weeks after treatment, with no follow-up past that point. The single-armed trial design could not address effects of radiation dose or scheduling on the TCR repertoire. An increase in top tumor clonotypes in blood was observed from baseline to 2 weeks post-radiation, followed by contraction by 4 weeks, which was taken to suggest transient expansion of tumor-resident clones. Because no pretreatment tumor biopsies were available, whether clonotypes were present in the tumor at baseline could not be determined.

Per the publication, the time point label means: baseline pretreatment blood. The intended sense of this specimen's treatment or condition label: 15 Gy SBRT to primary tumor, nephrectomy 4 weeks later. To track tumor-enriched clonotypes, serial peripheral blood was sampled from radiation-treated patients at baseline and at 2 weeks and 4 weeks after SBRT. Every patient had renal cell carcinoma of clear cell pathology. Genomic DNA for TCR sequencing was prepared using the QIAamp DNA Blood Mini Kit (Qiagen). Samples were included in the analyses only if all quality control checks were passed. Remarks on this clone: This clone's antigen is unknown. No base qualities exist here, and no much larger clone lies one base off it.

The sequencing here drew on blood, taken from a patient whose treatment included radiotherapy and nephrectomy. This sequence originates from a woman aged 70-85 years with renal cell carcinoma. The rearranged segments are TRBV15 and TRBJ2-3, with an unclear D gene assignment. The DNA sequence follows: TGTGCCACTAAAGACGGCGGAAACACAGATACGCAGTATTTT. Its protein is CATKDGGNTDTQYF.